Below are 16 T cell receptor beta chains sequenced from a single sample in a study of cytomegalovirus exposure and HLA in healthy donors. Primers included in the PCR were 60 Vbeta and 13 Jbeta primers. Assay used: immunoSEQ multiplex PCR; TCRdb lists only in-frame clones, some missing. This table has about 98,000 clones, roughly three quarters appearing once. Input material: PBMCs. The receptors shown here come from a male donor in good health and CMV-seropositive.

J is TRBJ2-7 and V is TRBV2; possible D gene TRBD1, 5 bases. This CDR3 is built from 13 residues. CDR1 SNHLY and CDR2 FYNNEI come from the germline V gene. Between the trimmed V and J ends, which lost 7 bases and 7 bases, there was a span of 17 bases. The CDR3 DNA reads as TGTGCCAGCAAGGGGCGTAACGGTCGGGAGCAGTACTTC. Its protein is CASKGRNGREQYF.

V is TRBV28 and J is TRBJ1-2, with D possibly TRBD1 on 5 matching bases. The germline V gene has CDR1 MDHEN and CDR2 SYDVKM. This CDR3 spans 13 amino acids. Trimming left V 3 bases short and J 8 bases short, with 13 bases between. The CDR3: CASSLGLPRGYTF. CDR3 nucleotides: TGTGCCAGCAGTTTGGGACTTCCTCGGGGCTACACCTTC.

This chain connects TRBV28 to TRBJ1-6; tentative D call: TRBD1 (6 bases). Germline-derived CDR1 and CDR2 are MDHEN and SYDVKM. The CDR3 runs 12 residues. V was shortened by 5 bases and J by 11 bases, with 10 bases between the two germline ends. CDR3 amino acids: CASSLQGPPLHF. The CDR3 nucleotides read TGTGCCAGCAGTCTACAGGGACCACCCCTCCACTTT.

The chain is built from TRBV6-5 and TRBJ2-5; TRBD1 aligns across 7 bases. V lost 2 bases and J lost 8; bases outside the gene matches: 5. This CDR3 is 13 amino acids long. The germline V gene encodes CDR1 MNHEY and CDR2 SVGAGI. Here the CDR3 DNA reads TGTGCCAGCAGTTACCGAGACAGGGTCACCCAGTACTTC. This gives the protein CASSYRDRVTQYF.

This chain uses TRBV28 with TRBJ1-1; D is possibly TRBD1 (5 bases). Trimming removed 5 bases from V and 1 base from J, with 17 bases in between. CDR1 is MDHEN and CDR2 is SYDVKM in the germline V gene. The CDR3 length is 16 residues. CDR3: CASSPYPGLSNTEAFF. The CDR3 nucleotides are TGTGCCAGCAGTCCCTACCCGGGACTTTCGAACACTGAAGCTTTCTTT.

This clone was seen only once. The V call is TRBV9, the J call TRBJ2-7; TRBD1 matches at 10 bases. J was trimmed by 3 bases and V by 2 bases; bases with no gene match: 5. The CDR3 has 15 residues. CDR1 and CDR2 from the germline V gene are SGDLS and YYNGEE. CDR3 bases: TGTGCCAGCAGCGTCTCGACAGGGGGCGACTACGAGCAGTACTTC. Its translation: CASSVSTGGDYEQYF.

This clone appeared a few times. J is TRBJ2-7 and V is TRBV18; possible D gene TRBD1, 7 bases. CDR1 and CDR2 (germline): KGHSH, LQKENI. This CDR3 has 16 amino acids. Deletions cut 1 base from V and 5 bases from J, with 18 bases between. This CDR3 reads CASSPRGMAGGNEQYF. CDR3 DNA: TGTGCCAGCTCACCACGCGGGATGGCAGGGGGGAACGAGCAGTACTTC.

V and J are TRBV5-6 and TRBJ2-7; 9 nucleotides agree with TRBD1. Per the germline V gene, CDR1 is SGHDT and CDR2 is YYEEEE. The CDR3 is 13 amino acids. V shed 6 bases and J 5 bases; nucleotides not matched to a gene: 6. CDR3 sequence (DNA): TGTGCCAGCACCCGGGACAGGGCCGACGAGCAGTACTTC. Protein product: CASTRDRADEQYF.

The gene calls are TRBV5-1 and TRBJ2-3; 11 nucleotides match TRBD2. Germline loops: CDR1 SGHRS, CDR2 YFSETQ. The CDR3 sequence is 15 residues long. J lost 4 bases, V lost 2 bases, and 3 bases had no gene match. The DNA for the CDR3 is TGCGCCAGCAGCTTATTAGCGGGAGGGCCAGATACGCAGTATTTT. Protein: CASSLLAGGPDTQYF.

The CDR3 DNA follows: TGTGCCAGCAGCTCCCTTGGCGGGGGAGGGACAGATACGCAGTATTTT. Its protein is CASSSLGGGGTDTQYF. The chain employs TRBV7-2 and TRBJ2-3, with 7 bases lining up with TRBD2. CDR1 is SGHTA, CDR2 FQGNSA, per germline. The ends lost 4 bases at V and 3 bases at J; junction bases unmatched: 10. This CDR3 has 16 residues.

The chain has TRBV18 and TRBJ2-5; a weak D match, TRBD2 (6 bases). Germline V gene lookup returns CDR1 KGHSH and CDR2 LQKENI. V was trimmed by 3 bases and J by 4 bases, leaving 15 bases between them. There are 15 residues in the CDR3. The CDR3, as DNA: TGTGCCAGCTCACCCAGGGAGGAGGGACGAGAGACCCAGTACTTC. Its protein is CASSPREEGRETQYF. Full variable domain (remainder filled in from reference TRBV18 and TRBJ2-5): NAGVMQNPRHLVRRRGQEARLRCSPMKGHSHVYWYRQLPEEGLKFMVYLQKENIIDESGMPKERFSAEFPKEGPSILRIQQVVRGDSAAYFCASSPREEGRETQYFGPGTRLLVL.

This sequence joins TRBV9 and TRBJ1-5; unclear D gene. The CDR3 spans 13 residues. V lost 0 bases and J lost 4, with 5 bases in between. Germline V lookup: CDR1 SGDLS, CDR2 YYNGEE. The CDR3 bases are TGTGCCAGCAGCGTAGCGGGGAATCAGCCCCAGCATTTT. It yields the protein CASSVAGNQPQHF. Looking up the rest from reference TRBV9 and TRBJ1-5 gives the full variable domain: DSGVTQTPKHLITATGQRVTLRCSPRSGDLSVYWYQQSLDQGLQFLIQYYNGEERAKGNILERFSAQQFPDLHSELNLSSLELGDSALYFCASSVAGNQPQHFGDGTRLSIL.

The sample holds one count of this clone. The CDR3, as DNA: TGTGCCAGCAGCCTAACAGGGAACACTGAAGCTTTCTTT. It yields the protein CASSLTGNTEAFF. The chain recombines TRBV6-6 with TRBJ1-1; TRBD1 might be the D (5 bases). CDR1 and CDR2 (germline): MNHNY, SVGAGI (reference sequence). CDR3 length: 13 amino acids. Trimming took 6 bases from V and 1 from J, leaving 9 bases between them.

The J gene is TRBJ2-1, the V gene TRBV27; TRBD1 agrees at 12 bases. The CDR3 length is 15 residues. The J segment lost 12 bases and the V segment lost 10 bases, leaving 16 bases of the junction unmatched. CDR1 is MNHEY and CDR2 is SMNVEV in the germline V gene (reference sequence). The CDR3 DNA follows: TGTGCCACCTTCCGAGGGACAGGGGGCTTCGATGGGCAGTTCTTC. Residues: CATFRGTGGFDGQFF.

V and J are TRBV29-1 and TRBJ2-3; TRBD2 matches 14 bases. The CDR3 runs to 16 residues. V trimming: 0 bases; J trimming: 3 bases; junction bases outside the gene matches: 2. Germline V gene data show CDR1 as SQVTM and CDR2 as ANQGSEA. CDR3 loop: CSVEEGTSGRTDTQYF. CDR3 bases: TGCAGCGTTGAAGAGGGGACTAGCGGGAGAACAGATACGCAGTATTTT.

The chain couples TRBV5-1 to TRBJ2-1; 11 nucleotides match TRBD2. This CDR3 spans 16 amino acids. Germline assignment: CDR1 SGHRS and CDR2 YFSETQ. Trimming took 3 bases from V and 4 from J; bases not matched to a gene: 6. The CDR3 nucleotides read TGCGCCAGCAGCTCGATAGCGGGAGGGGCATACAATGAGCAGTTCTTC. Residues: CASSSIAGGAYNEQFF.